The rows below give T cell receptor beta chains drawn from one sample of a study of T cells after yellow fever vaccination. Via MiXCR, TCRdb re-called the 5' RACE reads, giving one row per CDR3 protein. The sample gives under 200,000 distinct CDR3 sequences, 9.5% to 12% of which show up once; 36% is in the top ten. Sequencing used CD8+ T cells sorted from PBMCs, obtained 15 days after the yellow fever booster vaccination. The receptors derive from a man aged 18 to 30 who received the YFV17D yellow fever vaccine. The conserved cysteine and the conserved F or W are not part of the CDR3 here.

J gene | V gene | CDR3 protein
TRBJ2-3 | TRBV9 | ASSRDRVTDTQY
TRBJ2-7 | TRBV27 | ASSLGGKYEQY
TRBJ2-5 | TRBV13 | ASSFPASGGGQQETQY
TRBJ2-1 | TRBV29-1 | SVEAIGDEQF
TRBJ1-4 | TRBV29-1 | SVEESGENEKLF
TRBJ2-7 | TRBV20-1 | SARVPRLDIYEQY
TRBJ1-1 | TRBV4-1 | ASSQDQQNTEAF
TRBJ2-2 | TRBV27 | ASSLLLGGSGELF
TRBJ2-7 | TRBV7-9 | ASSSTGAEQY
TRBJ2-5 | TRBV7-8 | ASSPQWEQKTQY
TRBJ1-1 | TRBV6-2/TRBV6-3 | ASGSGSIQAF
TRBJ2-1 | TRBV6-5 | ASSYKLGGYNEQF
TRBJ2-3 | TRBV12-3/TRBV12-4 | ASGYTPAVGDTQY
TRBJ1-4 | TRBV7-2 | ASTTGRWEKLF
TRBJ2-1 | TRBV27 | ASSLSTYNEQF
TRBJ2-5 | TRBV11-2 | ASSPLAGVQETQY
TRBJ1-5 | TRBV6-6 | ASSYDQSNQPQH
TRBJ2-2 | TRBV4-3 | ASSQDPAGETGELF
TRBJ2-1 | TRBV7-9 | ASSRAGDEQF
TRBJ2-3 | TRBV29-1 | SVLTENTDTQY
TRBJ1-1 | TRBV7-6 | ASSLDPRSNTEAF
TRBJ2-5 | TRBV15 | ATRLASGLETQY
TRBJ2-3 | TRBV30 | AWLADTQY
TRBJ2-3 | TRBV27 | ASRPISGGRDTQY
TRBJ2-3 | TRBV7-8 | ASSITGNERTTRDTQY
TRBJ1-2 | TRBV7-6 | ASSPAPGTGYDYGYT
TRBJ1-5 | TRBV19 | ASSISGGANQPQH
TRBJ2-1 | TRBV4-2 | ASSQPSGNEQF